The rows below give T cell receptor beta chains drawn from one sample of a study of blood T cell repertoires in COVID-19. Some clones are missing from TCRdb's copy, which holds only in-frame ones; the method was immunoSEQ multiplex PCR. Of 170,000 or so clones in the sample, 80% to 90% are singletons; the top ten hold around 1.9%. Sequenced: peripheral blood. All receptors derive from a man aged 18 to 30 who had recovered from COVID-19. CDR3s include the opening cysteine and the closing phenylalanine or tryptophan. The D gene is left open where the match is weak. Not all rows give a size; the values are once, few, many and, for expanded clones, a class.

clone size: -; CDR3 length: 13; D gene: TRBD1; V gene: TRBV29-1; J gene: TRBJ2-7; CDR3 DNA: TGCAGCGTTGCCAAGGACAGGGGATACGAGCAGTACTTC; CDR3 protein: CSVAKDRGYEQYF
clone size: -; CDR3 length: 15; D gene: -; V gene: TRBV6-5; J gene: TRBJ1-5; CDR3 DNA: TGTGCCAGCAGTCAGGCATCAGGGGCAGAACAGCCCCAGCATTTT; CDR3 protein: CASSQASGAEQPQHF
clone size: -; CDR3 length: 13; D gene: -; V gene: TRBV19; J gene: TRBJ2-5; CDR3 DNA: TGTGCCACCTCGCGCGGGCAACAAGAGACCCAGTACTTC; CDR3 protein: CATSRGQQETQYF
clone size: once; CDR3 length: 14; D gene: TRBD2; V gene: TRBV6-5; J gene: TRBJ2-3; CDR3 DNA: TGTGCCAGCGGGACTAGCGGAGGGGCAGATACGCAGTATTTT; CDR3 protein: CASGTSGGADTQYF
clone size: -; CDR3 length: 11; D gene: TRBD1; V gene: TRBV29-1; J gene: TRBJ2-1; CDR3 DNA: TGCAGCGTCTATACAGGGGGGATGAAGTTCTTC; CDR3 protein: CSVYTGGMKFF
clone size: -; CDR3 length: 13; D gene: -; V gene: TRBV6-5; J gene: TRBJ2-3; CDR3 DNA: TGTGCCAGCAGTTATTCTTTGGGGCATACGCAGTATTTT; CDR3 protein: CASSYSLGHTQYF
clone size: -; CDR3 length: 12; D gene: -; V gene: TRBV5-6; J gene: TRBJ2-2; CDR3 DNA: TGTGCCAGCACCCTTTTGACCGGGGAGCTGTTTTTT; CDR3 protein: CASTLLTGELFF
clone size: -; CDR3 length: 14; D gene: TRBD2; V gene: TRBV19; J gene: TRBJ2-3; CDR3 DNA: TGTGCCACCACTGTGGTAGCGGGAGAGGTTACGCAGTATTTT; CDR3 protein: CATTVVAGEVTQYF
clone size: -; CDR3 length: 15; D gene: -; V gene: TRBV28; J gene: TRBJ1-3; CDR3 DNA: TGTGCCAGCAGTTTGGGGGGTGCGGGAAGAAACACCATATATTTT; CDR3 protein: CASSLGGAGRNTIYF
clone size: -; CDR3 length: 15; D gene: TRBD2; V gene: TRBV5-4; J gene: TRBJ2-3; CDR3 DNA: TGTGCCAGCAGCTTGTCGGGAGGGCCCGGAGATACGCAGTATTTT; CDR3 protein: CASSLSGGPGDTQYF
clone size: -; CDR3 length: 15; D gene: TRBD1; V gene: TRBV6-6; J gene: TRBJ1-1; CDR3 DNA: TGTGCCAGCAGTGACCCAAACAGGGGGGTCACTGAAGCTTTCTTT; CDR3 protein: CASSDPNRGVTEAFF
clone size: -; CDR3 length: 13; D gene: -; V gene: TRBV6-5; J gene: TRBJ1-5; CDR3 DNA: TGTGCCAGCAGCAACCACAGGGATCAGCCCCAGCATTTT; CDR3 protein: CASSNHRDQPQHF
clone size: -; CDR3 length: 17; D gene: TRBD1; V gene: TRBV5-1; J gene: TRBJ1-2; CDR3 DNA: TGCGCCAGCTCGAATGGGGACAGGGTATATTTGGACTATGGCTACACCTTC; CDR3 protein: CASSNGDRVYLDYGYTF
clone size: few; CDR3 length: 15; D gene: -; V gene: TRBV27; J gene: TRBJ2-7; CDR3 DNA: TGTGCCAGCAGTGCCCTAGGAGGGCTAAACTACGAGCAGTACTTC; CDR3 protein: CASSALGGLNYEQYF
clone size: -; CDR3 length: 13; D gene: -; V gene: TRBV3-1/TRBV3-2; J gene: TRBJ2-7; CDR3 DNA: TGTGCCAGCAGCCAAGGCAGGGCCTACGAGCAGTACTTC; CDR3 protein: CASSQGRAYEQYF
clone size: -; CDR3 length: 13; D gene: TRBD1; V gene: TRBV5-4; J gene: TRBJ2-1; CDR3 DNA: TGTGCCAGCAGCCCAGGGGGCTACAATGAGCAGTTCTTC; CDR3 protein: CASSPGGYNEQFF
clone size: -; CDR3 length: 11; D gene: TRBD1; V gene: TRBV2; J gene: TRBJ2-7; CDR3 DNA: TGTGCCAGCAGTTTACAGGGGGAGCAGTACTTC; CDR3 protein: CASSLQGEQYF
clone size: -; CDR3 length: 12; D gene: TRBD1; V gene: TRBV12-3/TRBV12-4; J gene: TRBJ1-2; CDR3 DNA: TGTGCCAGCAGTCTTGGACAGGGAATGGAAACCTTC; CDR3 protein: CASSLGQGMETF
clone size: -; CDR3 length: 14; D gene: TRBD1; V gene: TRBV18; J gene: TRBJ1-4; CDR3 DNA: TGTGCCAGCTCACCATCGGGACAGGGTGAAAAACTGTTTTTT; CDR3 protein: CASSPSGQGEKLFF
clone size: -; CDR3 length: 11; D gene: TRBD1; V gene: TRBV20-1; J gene: TRBJ1-2; CDR3 DNA: TGCAGTGCTTGGACAGGGGACGGCTACACCTTC; CDR3 protein: CSAWTGDGYTF
clone size: -; CDR3 length: 17; D gene: TRBD2; V gene: TRBV27; J gene: TRBJ2-3; CDR3 DNA: TGTGCCAGCAGGGGGACTAGCGGGAGTCGTTACACAGATACGCAGTATTTT; CDR3 protein: CASRGTSGSRYTDTQYF
clone size: -; CDR3 length: 15; D gene: TRBD2; V gene: TRBV28; J gene: TRBJ2-1; CDR3 DNA: TGTGCCAGCAGCCCTAGTTCTAGCGGGAGTTCTGAGCAGTTCTTC; CDR3 protein: CASSPSSSGSSEQFF
clone size: -; CDR3 length: 13; D gene: TRBD1; V gene: TRBV10-3; J gene: TRBJ1-2; CDR3 DNA: TGTGCCATCAGTTTTGACAGGGGATATGGCTACACCTTC; CDR3 protein: CAISFDRGYGYTF
clone size: -; CDR3 length: 16; D gene: TRBD2; V gene: TRBV5-4; J gene: TRBJ2-3; CDR3 DNA: TGTGCCAGCACCCCGGGTAGCGGGGGTAACACAGATACGCAGTATTTT; CDR3 protein: CASTPGSGGNTDTQYF
clone size: -; CDR3 length: 14; D gene: -; V gene: TRBV5-1; J gene: TRBJ2-3; CDR3 DNA: TGCGCCAGCAGCTTGATGGAGGGCACAGATACGCAGTATTTT; CDR3 protein: CASSLMEGTDTQYF
clone size: -; CDR3 length: 12; D gene: -; V gene: TRBV29-1; J gene: TRBJ1-2; CDR3 DNA: TGCAGCGTTACCTACTCCGGGTATGGCTACACCTTC; CDR3 protein: CSVTYSGYGYTF
clone size: -; CDR3 length: 16; D gene: TRBD1; V gene: TRBV6-5; J gene: TRBJ2-5; CDR3 DNA: TGTGCCAGCAGTTCGACCCCCCAGGGGGCGGTAGAGACCCAGTACTTC; CDR3 protein: CASSSTPQGAVETQYF
clone size: -; CDR3 length: 15; D gene: -; V gene: TRBV3-1/TRBV3-2; J gene: TRBJ1-5; CDR3 DNA: TGTGCCAGCAGCCAGGGGGGAAAAGGCAATCAGCCCCAGCATTTT; CDR3 protein: CASSQGGKGNQPQHF
clone size: -; CDR3 length: 15; D gene: TRBD1; V gene: TRBV2; J gene: TRBJ2-7; CDR3 DNA: TGTGCCAGCAGTGAACAGGGACAGGCGGCCTACGAGCAGTACTTC; CDR3 protein: CASSEQGQAAYEQYF
clone size: few; CDR3 length: 13; D gene: TRBD1; V gene: TRBV7-9; J gene: TRBJ1-1; CDR3 DNA: TGTGCCAGCAGTCCGACAGGGTTCGGTGAAGCTTTCTTT; CDR3 protein: CASSPTGFGEAFF
clone size: few; CDR3 length: 13; D gene: -; V gene: TRBV5-4; J gene: TRBJ2-1; CDR3 DNA: TGTGCCAGCAACGATGACACCCTCGCTGAGCAGTTCTTC; CDR3 protein: CASNDDTLAEQFF
clone size: -; CDR3 length: 14; D gene: TRBD2; V gene: TRBV6-5; J gene: TRBJ2-7; CDR3 DNA: TGTGCCAGCAGTCGAGCGGGGGTCTCCTACGAGCAGTACTTC; CDR3 protein: CASSRAGVSYEQYF
clone size: -; CDR3 length: 15; D gene: -; V gene: TRBV7-8; J gene: TRBJ1-2; CDR3 DNA: TGTGCCAGCAGCCCCCAGAGCGCCCGGGACTATGGCTACACCTTC; CDR3 protein: CASSPQSARDYGYTF
clone size: once; CDR3 length: 17; D gene: -; V gene: TRBV19; J gene: TRBJ1-2; CDR3 DNA: TGTGCCAGTAGTATTTGGCCAAGGGCGGGGAGCAACTATGGCTACACCTTC; CDR3 protein: CASSIWPRAGSNYGYTF
clone size: -; CDR3 length: 15; D gene: TRBD1; V gene: TRBV19; J gene: TRBJ2-3; CDR3 DNA: TGTGCCAGTGGAGAAGGGGGCTACCCCACAGATACGCAGTATTTT; CDR3 protein: CASGEGGYPTDTQYF
clone size: -; CDR3 length: 12; D gene: -; V gene: TRBV19; J gene: TRBJ1-5; CDR3 DNA: TGTGCCAGTAATAACAACCATCAGCCCCAGCATTTT; CDR3 protein: CASNNNHQPQHF
clone size: -; CDR3 length: 13; D gene: -; V gene: TRBV11-3; J gene: TRBJ2-1; CDR3 DNA: TGTGCCAGCAGCTTAAGCGGTTCAAATGAGCAGTTCTTC; CDR3 protein: CASSLSGSNEQFF
clone size: -; CDR3 length: 12; D gene: -; V gene: TRBV28; J gene: TRBJ1-2; CDR3 DNA: TGTGCCAGCAGCCCAGGGGAGAGGGGCTACACCTTC; CDR3 protein: CASSPGERGYTF
clone size: -; CDR3 length: 14; D gene: -; V gene: TRBV6-1; J gene: TRBJ2-5; CDR3 DNA: TGTGCCAGCAGTGAAGAAAAGGGAGTGGAGACCCAGTACTTC; CDR3 protein: CASSEEKGVETQYF
clone size: few; CDR3 length: 13; D gene: -; V gene: TRBV27; J gene: TRBJ2-7; CDR3 DNA: TGTGCCAGCAGCCAACAGGGCTCCTACGAGCAGTACTTC; CDR3 protein: CASSQQGSYEQYF
clone size: -; CDR3 length: 16; D gene: -; V gene: TRBV5-1; J gene: TRBJ2-6; CDR3 DNA: TGCGCCAGCAGCTTGCGGAGGGACTCTGGGGCCAACGTCCTGACTTTC; CDR3 protein: CASSLRRDSGANVLTF
clone size: -; CDR3 length: 15; D gene: -; V gene: TRBV27; J gene: TRBJ1-3; CDR3 DNA: TGTGCCAGCAGTTTAGGAGGGGGGGACGGAAACACCATATATTTT; CDR3 protein: CASSLGGGDGNTIYF
clone size: -; CDR3 length: 14; D gene: TRBD2; V gene: TRBV5-1; J gene: TRBJ2-1; CDR3 DNA: TGCGCCAGCGTGCCGGGGGGCTCCTACAATGAGCAGTTCTTC; CDR3 protein: CASVPGGSYNEQFF
clone size: -; CDR3 length: 14; D gene: -; V gene: TRBV7-9; J gene: TRBJ2-7; CDR3 DNA: TGTGCCAGCAGCACTAGTGATAATCCCTACGAGCAGTACTTC; CDR3 protein: CASSTSDNPYEQYF
clone size: -; CDR3 length: 14; D gene: -; V gene: TRBV19; J gene: TRBJ1-5; CDR3 DNA: TGTGCCAGTAAAGACATTCAGACCAATCAGCCCCAGCATTTT; CDR3 protein: CASKDIQTNQPQHF
clone size: once; CDR3 length: 15; D gene: -; V gene: TRBV7-9; J gene: TRBJ2-1; CDR3 DNA: TGTGCCAGCAGCTTAGGACAGGTCTCCTACAATGAGCAGTTCTTC; CDR3 protein: CASSLGQVSYNEQFF
clone size: -; CDR3 length: 12; D gene: -; V gene: TRBV7-9; J gene: TRBJ2-5; CDR3 DNA: TGTGCCAGCAGCCATCTGCAGAAGACCCAGTACTTC; CDR3 protein: CASSHLQKTQYF
clone size: -; CDR3 length: 15; D gene: -; V gene: TRBV28; J gene: TRBJ2-5; CDR3 DNA: TGTGCCAGCAGTTTAAGGACAGATCTTGCGGAGACCCAGTACTTC; CDR3 protein: CASSLRTDLAETQYF
clone size: -; CDR3 length: 13; D gene: -; V gene: TRBV12-3/TRBV12-4; J gene: TRBJ1-1; CDR3 DNA: TGTGCCAGCAGTGAGATCCGACAGAAGGGAGCTTTCTTT; CDR3 protein: CASSEIRQKGAFF
clone size: -; CDR3 length: 15; D gene: TRBD2; V gene: TRBV4-3; J gene: TRBJ2-7; CDR3 DNA: TGCGCCAGCAGCCAAGCACTAGCGGAGGCCTACGAGCAGTACTTC; CDR3 protein: CASSQALAEAYEQYF
clone size: -; CDR3 length: 16; D gene: TRBD2; V gene: TRBV3-1/TRBV3-2; J gene: TRBJ2-3; CDR3 DNA: TGTGCCAGCAGAGAAGGGACTAGCGGATACACAGATACGCAGTATTTT; CDR3 protein: CASREGTSGYTDTQYF
clone size: -; CDR3 length: 14; D gene: -; V gene: TRBV30; J gene: TRBJ2-1; CDR3 DNA: TGTGCCTGGTTCGATCGGGACACTCACAATGAGCAGTTCTTC; CDR3 protein: CAWFDRDTHNEQFF
clone size: -; CDR3 length: 19; D gene: TRBD1; V gene: TRBV18; J gene: TRBJ2-6; CDR3 DNA: TGTGCCAGCTCACCAGTTTCTACGACAGGGAGCTCTGGGGCCAACGTCCTGACTTTC; CDR3 protein: CASSPVSTTGSSGANVLTF
clone size: -; CDR3 length: 17; D gene: TRBD1; V gene: TRBV9; J gene: TRBJ2-1; CDR3 DNA: TGTGCCAGCAGCGTAGAGTTGAGGGGAAGGGGGCTCGATGAGCAGTTCTTC; CDR3 protein: CASSVELRGRGLDEQFF